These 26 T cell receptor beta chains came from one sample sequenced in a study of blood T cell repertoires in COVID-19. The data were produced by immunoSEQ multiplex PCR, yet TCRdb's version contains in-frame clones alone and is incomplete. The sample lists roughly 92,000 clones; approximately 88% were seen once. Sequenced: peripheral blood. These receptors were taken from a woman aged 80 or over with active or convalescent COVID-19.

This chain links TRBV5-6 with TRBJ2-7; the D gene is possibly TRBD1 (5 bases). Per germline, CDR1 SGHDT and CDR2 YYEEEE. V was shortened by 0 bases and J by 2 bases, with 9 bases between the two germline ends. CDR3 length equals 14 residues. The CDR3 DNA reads TGTGCCAGCAGCTTGGGGCACAGGACCTACGAGCAGTACTTC. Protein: CASSLGHRTYEQYF. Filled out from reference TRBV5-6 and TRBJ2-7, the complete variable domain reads DAGVTQSPTHLIKTRGQQVTLRCSPKSGHDTVSWYQQALGQGPQFIFQYYEEEERQRGNFPDRFSGHQFPNYSSELNVNALLLGDSALYLCASSLGHRTYEQYFGPGTRLTVT.

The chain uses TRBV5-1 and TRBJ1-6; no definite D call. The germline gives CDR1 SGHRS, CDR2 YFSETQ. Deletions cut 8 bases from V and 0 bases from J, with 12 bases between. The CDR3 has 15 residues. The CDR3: CASSVGSSYNSPLHF. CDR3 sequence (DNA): TGCGCCAGTTCGGTCGGTAGCTCCTATAATTCACCCCTCCACTTT.

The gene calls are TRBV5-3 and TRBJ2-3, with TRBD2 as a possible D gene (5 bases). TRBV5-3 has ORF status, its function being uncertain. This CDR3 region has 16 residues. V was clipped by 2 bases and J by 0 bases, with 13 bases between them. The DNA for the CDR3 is TGTGCCAGAAGCTTACTAAGCGGCCCAAGCACAGATACGCAGTATTTT. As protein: CARSLLSGPSTDTQYF.

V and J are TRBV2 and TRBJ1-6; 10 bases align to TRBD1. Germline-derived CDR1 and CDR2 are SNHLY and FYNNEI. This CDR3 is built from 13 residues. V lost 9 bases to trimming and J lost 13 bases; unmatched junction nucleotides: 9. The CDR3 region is CASPRDRGSPLHF. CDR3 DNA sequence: TGTGCCAGTCCCCGGGACAGGGGTTCGCCCCTCCACTTT. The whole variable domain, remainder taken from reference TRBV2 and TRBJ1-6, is EPEVTQTPSHQVTQMGQEVILRCVPISNHLYFYWYRQILGQKVEFLVSFYNNEISEKSEIFDDQFSVERPDGSNFTLKIRSTKLEDSAMYFCASPRDRGSPLHFGNGTRLTVT.

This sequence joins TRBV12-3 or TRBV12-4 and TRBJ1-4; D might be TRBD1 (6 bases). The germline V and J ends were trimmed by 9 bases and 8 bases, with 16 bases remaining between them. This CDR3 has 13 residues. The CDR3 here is CASRKGDEEKLFF. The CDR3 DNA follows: TGTGCCAGTCGGAAGGGGGATGAAGAAAAACTGTTTTTT.

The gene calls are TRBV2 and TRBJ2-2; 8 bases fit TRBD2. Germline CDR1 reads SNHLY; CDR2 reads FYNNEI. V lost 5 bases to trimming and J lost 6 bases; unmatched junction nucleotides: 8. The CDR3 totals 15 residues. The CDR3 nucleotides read TGTGCCAGCAGTCTAGCGGGTTTGGTCCCCGGGGAGCTGTTTTTT. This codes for CASSLAGLVPGELFF.

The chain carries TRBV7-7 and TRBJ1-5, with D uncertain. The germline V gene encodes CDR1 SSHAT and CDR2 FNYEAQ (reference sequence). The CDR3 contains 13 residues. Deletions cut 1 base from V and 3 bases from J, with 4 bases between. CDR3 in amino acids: CASSLDTNQPQHF. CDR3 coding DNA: TGTGCCAGCAGCTTAGACACCAATCAGCCCCAGCATTTT.

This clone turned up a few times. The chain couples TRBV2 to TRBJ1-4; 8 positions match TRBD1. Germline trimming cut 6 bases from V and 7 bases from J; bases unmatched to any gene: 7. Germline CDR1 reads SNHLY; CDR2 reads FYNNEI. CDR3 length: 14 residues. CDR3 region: CASRKTGEAEKLFF. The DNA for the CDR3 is TGTGCCAGCAGGAAGACAGGGGAGGCTGAAAAACTGTTTTTT.

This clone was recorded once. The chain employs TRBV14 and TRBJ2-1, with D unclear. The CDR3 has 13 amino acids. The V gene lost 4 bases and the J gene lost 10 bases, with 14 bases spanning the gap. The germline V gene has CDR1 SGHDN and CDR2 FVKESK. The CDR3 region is CASSLGLGWEQFF. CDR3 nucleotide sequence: TGTGCCAGCAGCCTGGGCCTTGGGTGGGAGCAGTTCTTC.

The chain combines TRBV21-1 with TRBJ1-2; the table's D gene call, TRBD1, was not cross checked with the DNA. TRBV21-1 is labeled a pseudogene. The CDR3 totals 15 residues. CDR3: CASSKDRPLGYGYTF. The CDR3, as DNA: TGTGCCAGCAGCAAAGACAGACCTCTGGGCTATGGCTACACCTTC.

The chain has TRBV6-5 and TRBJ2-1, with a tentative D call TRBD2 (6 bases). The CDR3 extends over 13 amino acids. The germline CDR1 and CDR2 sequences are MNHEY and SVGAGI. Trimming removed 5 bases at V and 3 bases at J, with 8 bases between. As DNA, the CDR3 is TGTGCCAGCAGTAGGACTATCTACAATGAGCAGTTCTTC. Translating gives CASSRTIYNEQFF.

The CDR3, as DNA: TGTGCCAGGAGAACCCCCCAAGAGACCCAGTACTTC. Its protein product is CARRTPQETQYF. V gene TRBV12-1 combines with J gene TRBJ2-5; whether TRBD2, the table's D call, matches the DNA was not checked. TRBV12-1 is classified as a pseudogene. The CDR3 runs to 12 residues.

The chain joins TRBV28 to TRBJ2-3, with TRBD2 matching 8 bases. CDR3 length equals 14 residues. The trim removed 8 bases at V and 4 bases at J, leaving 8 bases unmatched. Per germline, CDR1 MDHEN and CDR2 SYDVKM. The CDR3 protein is CASGAAGGADTQYF. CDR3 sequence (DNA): TGTGCCAGCGGGGCGGCGGGGGGCGCAGATACGCAGTATTTT.

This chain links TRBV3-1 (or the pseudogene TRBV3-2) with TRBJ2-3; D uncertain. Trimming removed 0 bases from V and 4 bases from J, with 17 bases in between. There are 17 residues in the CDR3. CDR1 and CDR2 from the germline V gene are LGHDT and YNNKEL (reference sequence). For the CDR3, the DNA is TGTGCCAGCAGCCAAGATCTATTAGTTAGAGGAGCAGATACGCAGTATTTT. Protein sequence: CASSQDLLVRGADTQYF.

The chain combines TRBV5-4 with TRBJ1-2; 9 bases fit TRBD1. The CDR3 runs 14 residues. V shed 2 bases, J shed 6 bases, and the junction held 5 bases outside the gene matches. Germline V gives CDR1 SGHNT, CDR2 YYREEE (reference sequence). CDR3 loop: CASSFGQGSDGYTF. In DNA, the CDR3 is TGTGCCAGCAGCTTCGGACAGGGGAGCGATGGCTACACCTTC.

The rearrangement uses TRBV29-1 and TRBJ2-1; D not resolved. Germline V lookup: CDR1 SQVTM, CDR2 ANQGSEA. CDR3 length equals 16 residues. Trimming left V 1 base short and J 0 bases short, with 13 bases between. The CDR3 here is CSVEVGGASSYNEQFF. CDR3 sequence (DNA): TGCAGCGTTGAAGTAGGCGGCGCGAGCTCCTACAATGAGCAGTTCTTC.

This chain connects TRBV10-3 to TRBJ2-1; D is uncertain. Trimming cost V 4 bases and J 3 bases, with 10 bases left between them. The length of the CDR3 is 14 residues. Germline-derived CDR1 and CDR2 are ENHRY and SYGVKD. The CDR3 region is CAISADNSYNEQFF. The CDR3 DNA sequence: TGTGCCATCAGTGCTGACAACAGCTACAATGAGCAGTTCTTC.

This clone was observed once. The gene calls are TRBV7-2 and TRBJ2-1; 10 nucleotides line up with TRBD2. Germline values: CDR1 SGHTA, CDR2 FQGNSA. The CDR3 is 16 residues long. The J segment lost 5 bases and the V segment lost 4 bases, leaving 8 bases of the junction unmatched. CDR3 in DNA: TGTGCCAGCAGCTCCCGGACTAGCGGTATCGACAATGAGCAGTTCTTC. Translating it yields CASSSRTSGIDNEQFF.

CDR3 residues: CASSIQNSYEQYF. CDR3 DNA sequence: TGTGCCAGTAGTATCCAGAATTCTTACGAGCAGTACTTC. V gene TRBV19 combines with J gene TRBJ2-7, with D unclear. This CDR3 region has 13 residues. Deletions cut 3 bases from V and 4 bases from J, with 10 bases between. Germline assignment: CDR1 LNHDA and CDR2 SQIVND (reference sequence).

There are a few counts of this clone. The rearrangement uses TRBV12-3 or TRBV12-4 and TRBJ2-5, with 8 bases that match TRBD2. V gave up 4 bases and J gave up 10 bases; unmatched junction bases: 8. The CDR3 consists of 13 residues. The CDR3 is CASSSRGGSGQYF. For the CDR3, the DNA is TGTGCCAGCAGTTCCCGGGGGGGGAGCGGCCAGTACTTC.

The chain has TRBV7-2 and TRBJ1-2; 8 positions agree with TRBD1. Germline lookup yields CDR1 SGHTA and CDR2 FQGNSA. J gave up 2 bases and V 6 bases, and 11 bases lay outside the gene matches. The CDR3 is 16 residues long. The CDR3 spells CASSSQGGTGNYGYTF. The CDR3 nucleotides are TGTGCCAGCAGTTCCCAAGGTGGGACAGGAAACTATGGCTACACCTTC.

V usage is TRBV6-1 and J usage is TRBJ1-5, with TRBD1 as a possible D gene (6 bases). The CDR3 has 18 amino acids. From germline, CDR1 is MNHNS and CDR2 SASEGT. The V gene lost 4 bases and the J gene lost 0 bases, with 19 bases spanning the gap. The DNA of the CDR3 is TGTGCCAGCAGTGTGTTCGGGGACACGGGATATAGCAATCAGCCCCAGCATTTT. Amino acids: CASSVFGDTGYSNQPQHF.

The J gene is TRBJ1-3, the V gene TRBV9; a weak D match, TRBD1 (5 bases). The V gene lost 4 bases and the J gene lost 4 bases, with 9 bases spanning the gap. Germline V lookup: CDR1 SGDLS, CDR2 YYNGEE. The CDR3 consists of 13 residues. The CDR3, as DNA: TGTGCCAGCAGCCCTTCAGGGGGAAACACCATATATTTT. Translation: CASSPSGGNTIYF.

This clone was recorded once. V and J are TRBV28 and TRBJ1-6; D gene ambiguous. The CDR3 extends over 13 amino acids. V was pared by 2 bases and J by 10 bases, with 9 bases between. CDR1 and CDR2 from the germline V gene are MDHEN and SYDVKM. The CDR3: CASSLDGGSPLHF. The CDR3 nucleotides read TGTGCCAGCAGTTTAGATGGAGGATCACCCCTCCACTTT. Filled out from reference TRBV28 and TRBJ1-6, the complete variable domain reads DVKVTQSSRYLVKRTGEKVFLECVQDMDHENMFWYRQDPGLGLRLIYFSYDVKMKEKGDIPEGYSVSREKKERFSLILESASTNQTSMYLCASSLDGGSPLHFGNGTRLTVT.

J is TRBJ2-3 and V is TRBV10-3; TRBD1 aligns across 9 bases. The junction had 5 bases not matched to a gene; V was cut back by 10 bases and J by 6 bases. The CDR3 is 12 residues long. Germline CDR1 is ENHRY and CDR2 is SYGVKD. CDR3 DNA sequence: TGTGCCACCGGGACAGGGAGGGATACGCAGTATTTT. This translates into CATGTGRDTQYF.

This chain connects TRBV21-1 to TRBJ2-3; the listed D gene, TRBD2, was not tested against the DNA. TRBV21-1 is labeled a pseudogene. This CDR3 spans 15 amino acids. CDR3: CASSRKREGQDTQYF. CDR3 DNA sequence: TGTGCCAGCAGCAGAAAGCGGGAGGGGCAGGATACGCAGTATTTT.